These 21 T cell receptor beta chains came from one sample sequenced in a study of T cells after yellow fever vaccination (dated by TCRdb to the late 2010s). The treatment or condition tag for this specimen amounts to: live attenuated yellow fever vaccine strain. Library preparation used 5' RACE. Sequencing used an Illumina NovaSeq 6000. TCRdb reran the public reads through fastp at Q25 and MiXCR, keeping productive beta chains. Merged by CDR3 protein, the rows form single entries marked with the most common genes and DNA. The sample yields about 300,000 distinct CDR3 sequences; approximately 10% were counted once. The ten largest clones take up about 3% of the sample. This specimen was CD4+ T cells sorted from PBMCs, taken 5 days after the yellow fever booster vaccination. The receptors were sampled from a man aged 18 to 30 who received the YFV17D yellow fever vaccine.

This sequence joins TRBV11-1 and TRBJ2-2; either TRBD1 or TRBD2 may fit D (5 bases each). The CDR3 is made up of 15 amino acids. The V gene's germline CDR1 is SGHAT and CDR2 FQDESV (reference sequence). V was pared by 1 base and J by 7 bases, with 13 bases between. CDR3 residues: CASSLGDRWHGELFF. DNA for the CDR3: TGTGCCAGCAGCTTAGGGGACCGTTGGCACGGGGAGCTGTTTTTT.

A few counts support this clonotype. The CDR3 reads CASSFLGLGTGELFF. The CDR3 nucleotides read TGTGCCAGCAGTTTTTTGGGTCTAGGGACCGGGGAGCTGTTTTTT. The J gene is TRBJ2-2, the V gene TRBV27, with D uncertain. Germline CDR1 is MNHEY and CDR2 is SMNVEV (reference sequence). This CDR3 comprises 15 residues. Trimming stripped 3 bases from V and 5 bases from J, with 13 bases between.

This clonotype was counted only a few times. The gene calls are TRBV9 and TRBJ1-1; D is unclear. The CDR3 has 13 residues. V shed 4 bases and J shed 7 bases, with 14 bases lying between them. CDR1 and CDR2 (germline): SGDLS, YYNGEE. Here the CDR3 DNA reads TGTGCCAGCAGCCTCCGGAGTGGCGGTGAAGCTTTCTTT. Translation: CASSLRSGGEAFF. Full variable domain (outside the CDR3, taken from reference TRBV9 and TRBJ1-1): DSGVTQTPKHLITATGQRVTLRCSPRSGDLSVYWYQQSLDQGLQFLIQYYNGEERAKGNILERFSAQQFPDLHSELNLSSLELGDSALYFCASSLRSGGEAFFGQGTRLTVV.

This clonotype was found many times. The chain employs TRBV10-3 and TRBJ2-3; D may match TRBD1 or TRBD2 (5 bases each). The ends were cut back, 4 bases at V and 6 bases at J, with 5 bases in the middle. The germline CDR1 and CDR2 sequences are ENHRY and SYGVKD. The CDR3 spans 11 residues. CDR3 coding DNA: TGTGCCATCAGTGGGGGGGATACGCAGTATTTT. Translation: CAISGGDTQYF.

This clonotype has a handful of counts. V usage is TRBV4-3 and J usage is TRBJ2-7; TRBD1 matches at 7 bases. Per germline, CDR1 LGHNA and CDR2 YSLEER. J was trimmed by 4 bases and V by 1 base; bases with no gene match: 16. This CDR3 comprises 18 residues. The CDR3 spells CASSQGPRQGDRVYEQYF. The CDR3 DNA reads TGCGCCAGCAGCCAAGGTCCCCGACAGGGTGACCGGGTGTACGAGCAGTACTTC.

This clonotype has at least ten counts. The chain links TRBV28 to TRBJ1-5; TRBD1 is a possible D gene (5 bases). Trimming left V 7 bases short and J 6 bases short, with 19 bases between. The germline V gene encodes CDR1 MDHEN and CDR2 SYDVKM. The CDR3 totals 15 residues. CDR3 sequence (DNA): TGTGCCAGCATCCCCTCGGACGGTGGGGGTCAGCCCCAGCATTTT. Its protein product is CASIPSDGGGQPQHF. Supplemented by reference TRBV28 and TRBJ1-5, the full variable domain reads DVKVTQSSRYLVKRTGEKVFLECVQDMDHENMFWYRQDPGLGLRLIYFSYDVKMKEKGDIPEGYSVSREKKERFSLILESASTNQTSMYLCASIPSDGGGQPQHFGDGTRLSIL.

The CDR3 loop is CASNHGGYEQYF. As DNA, the CDR3 is TGTGCCAGCAACCACGGGGGCTACGAGCAGTACTTC. This sequence joins TRBV6-5 and TRBJ2-7; possibly TRBD2 for D (6 bases). Germline V gives CDR1 MNHEY, CDR2 SVGAGI. The CDR3 runs to 12 residues. V gave up 7 bases and J gave up 3 bases, with 10 bases separating them.

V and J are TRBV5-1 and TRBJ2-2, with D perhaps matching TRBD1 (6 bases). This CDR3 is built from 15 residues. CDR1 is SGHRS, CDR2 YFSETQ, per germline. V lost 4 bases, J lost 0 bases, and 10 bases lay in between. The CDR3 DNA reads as TGCGCCAGCAGCCGCAGGGGCTCGAACACCGGGGAGCTGTTTTTT. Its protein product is CASSRRGSNTGELFF.

The CDR3 region has the DNA TGTGCCAGCAGTAGGGACAGGGTTACGAACACTGAAGCTTTCTTT. Its translation: CASSRDRVTNTEAFF. The gene calls are TRBV12-3 or TRBV12-4 and TRBJ1-1; 9 nucleotides match TRBD1. The CDR3 has 15 residues. Trimming removed 5 bases from V and 1 base from J; junction bases left unmatched: 5.

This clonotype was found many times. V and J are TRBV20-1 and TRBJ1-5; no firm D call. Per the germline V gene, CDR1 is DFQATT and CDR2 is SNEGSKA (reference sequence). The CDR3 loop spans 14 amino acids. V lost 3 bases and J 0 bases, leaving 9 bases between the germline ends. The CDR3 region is CSASVGPSNQPQHF. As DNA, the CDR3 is TGCAGTGCTAGCGTAGGCCCTAGCAATCAGCCCCAGCATTTT.

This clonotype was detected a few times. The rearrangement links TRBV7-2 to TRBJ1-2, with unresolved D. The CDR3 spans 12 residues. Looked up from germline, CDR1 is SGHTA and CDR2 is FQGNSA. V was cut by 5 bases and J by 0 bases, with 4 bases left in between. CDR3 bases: TGTGCCAGCAGCGTATCTAACTATGGCTACACCTTC. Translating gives CASSVSNYGYTF.

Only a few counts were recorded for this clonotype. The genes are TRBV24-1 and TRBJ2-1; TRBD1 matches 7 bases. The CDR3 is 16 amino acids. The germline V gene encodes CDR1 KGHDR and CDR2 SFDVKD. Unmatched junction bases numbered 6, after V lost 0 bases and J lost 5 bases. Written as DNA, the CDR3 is TGTGCCACCAGTGATTTGCAACAGGGGATTAACAATGAGCAGTTCTTC. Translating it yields CATSDLQQGINNEQFF.

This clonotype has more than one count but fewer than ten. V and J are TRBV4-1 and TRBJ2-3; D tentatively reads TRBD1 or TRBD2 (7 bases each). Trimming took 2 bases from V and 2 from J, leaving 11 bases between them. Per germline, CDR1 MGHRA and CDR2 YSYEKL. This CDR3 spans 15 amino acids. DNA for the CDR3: TGCGCCAGCAGCCAATCAGGGGGGGCCACAGATACGCAGTATTTT. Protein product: CASSQSGGATDTQYF.

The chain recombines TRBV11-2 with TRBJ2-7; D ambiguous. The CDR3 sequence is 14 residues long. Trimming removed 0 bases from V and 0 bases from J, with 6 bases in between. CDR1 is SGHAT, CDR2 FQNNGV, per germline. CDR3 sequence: CASSLELYSYEQYV. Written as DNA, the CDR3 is TGTGCCAGCAGCTTAGAACTTTACTCCTACGAGCAGTACGTC.

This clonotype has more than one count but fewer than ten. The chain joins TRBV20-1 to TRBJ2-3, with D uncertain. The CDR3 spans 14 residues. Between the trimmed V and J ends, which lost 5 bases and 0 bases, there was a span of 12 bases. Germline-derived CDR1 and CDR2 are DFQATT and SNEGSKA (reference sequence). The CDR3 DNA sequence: TGCAGTGCTGACCCGTCCCTCAGCACAGATACGCAGTATTTT. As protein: CSADPSLSTDTQYF.

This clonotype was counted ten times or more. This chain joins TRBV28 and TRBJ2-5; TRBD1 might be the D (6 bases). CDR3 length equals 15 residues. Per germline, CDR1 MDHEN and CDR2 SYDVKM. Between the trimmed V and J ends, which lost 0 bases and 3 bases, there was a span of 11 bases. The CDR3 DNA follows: TGTGCCAGCAGTTTATGGACAGGCCCCGAAGAGACCCAGTACTTC. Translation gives CASSLWTGPEETQYF.

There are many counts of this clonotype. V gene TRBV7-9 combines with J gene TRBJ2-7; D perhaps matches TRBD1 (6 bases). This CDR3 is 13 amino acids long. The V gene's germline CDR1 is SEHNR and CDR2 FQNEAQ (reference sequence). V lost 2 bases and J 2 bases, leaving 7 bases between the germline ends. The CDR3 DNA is TGTGCCAGCAGCTTAACAGGGCCCTACGAGCAGTACTTC. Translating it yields CASSLTGPYEQYF.

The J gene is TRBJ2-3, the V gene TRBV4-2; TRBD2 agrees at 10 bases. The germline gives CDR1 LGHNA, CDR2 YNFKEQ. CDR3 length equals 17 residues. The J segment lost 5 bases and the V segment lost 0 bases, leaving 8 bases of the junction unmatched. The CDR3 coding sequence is TGTGCCAGCAGCCAAGATTTGCTAGCGGGGGTGTTAGATACGCAGTATTTT. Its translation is CASSQDLLAGVLDTQYF.

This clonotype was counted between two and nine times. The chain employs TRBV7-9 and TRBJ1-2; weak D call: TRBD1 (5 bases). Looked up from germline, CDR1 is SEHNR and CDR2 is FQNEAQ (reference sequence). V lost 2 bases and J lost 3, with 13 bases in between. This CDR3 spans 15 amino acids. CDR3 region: CASSLQSTAHYGYTF. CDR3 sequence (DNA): TGTGCCAGCAGCTTACAATCGACAGCCCACTATGGCTACACCTTC.

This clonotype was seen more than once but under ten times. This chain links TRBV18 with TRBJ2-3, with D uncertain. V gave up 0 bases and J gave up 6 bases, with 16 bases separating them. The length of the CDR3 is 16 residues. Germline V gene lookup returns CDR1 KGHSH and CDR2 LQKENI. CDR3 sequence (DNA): TGTGCCAGCTCACCACCGACGGCAGAAGGGTCTGATACGCAGTATTTT. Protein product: CASSPPTAEGSDTQYF.

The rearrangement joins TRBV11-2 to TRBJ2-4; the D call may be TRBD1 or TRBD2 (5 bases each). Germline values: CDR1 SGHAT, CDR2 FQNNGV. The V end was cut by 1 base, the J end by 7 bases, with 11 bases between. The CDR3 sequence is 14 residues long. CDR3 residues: CASSLVPGRNIQYF. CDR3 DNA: TGTGCCAGCAGCTTAGTGCCGGGGCGGAACATTCAGTACTTC.